These 32 T cell receptor beta chains originate from one sample sequenced in a study of control samples from healthy donors and cancer patients. Using immunoSEQ multiplex PCR, the repertoire was profiled, and TCRdb retains in-frame clones only, with some absent. The sample lists about 89,000 clones, around 86% occurring once. Sequences were obtained from blood. Receptors were obtained from a man under 40 in good health.

The genes are TRBV29-1 and TRBJ1-4; D ambiguous. V lost 7 bases and J 0 bases, leaving 9 bases between the germline ends. Germline CDR1 SQVTM, CDR2 ANQGSEA. The CDR3 totals 13 residues. For the CDR3, the DNA is TGCAGCGGGTTTAACGCAACTAATGAAAAACTGTTTTTT. This translates into CSGFNATNEKLFF.

This chain links TRBV6-5 with TRBJ1-1, with D tentatively TRBD1 (5 bases). This CDR3 region has 12 residues. Looked up from germline, CDR1 is MNHEY and CDR2 is SVGAGI. Between the trimmed V and J ends, which lost 8 bases and 4 bases, there was a span of 11 bases. The CDR3 DNA reads TGTGCCAGCGGCTTGGGGGGCACTGAAGCTTTCTTT. Translation: CASGLGGTEAFF.

The chain joins TRBV29-1 to TRBJ1-1; D is uncertain. Germline loops: CDR1 SQVTM, CDR2 ANQGSEA. The CDR3 runs 11 residues. Trimming removed 3 bases at V and 10 bases at J, with 12 bases between. The DNA of the CDR3 is TGCAGCGTTGACGGCGGGAATGGAGCTTTCTTT. Protein: CSVDGGNGAFF. The full variable domain, completed using reference TRBV29-1 and TRBJ1-1, is SAVISQKPSRDICQRGTSLTIQCQVDSQVTMMFWYRQQPGQSLTLIATANQGSEATYESGFVIDKFPISRPNLTFSTLTVSNMSPEDSSIYLCSVDGGNGAFFGQGTRLTVV.

This chain joins TRBV12-5 and TRBJ1-1; 7 nucleotides agree with TRBD1. Unmatched junction bases numbered 7, after V lost 3 bases and J lost 0 bases. The CDR3 consists of 16 residues. Germline assignment: CDR1 LGHNT and CDR2 FRNRAP. The CDR3 DNA sequence: TGTGCTAGTGGTTTTCAGAGGGACAGTCTGAACACTGAAGCTTTCTTT. Encoded protein: CASGFQRDSLNTEAFF.

The chain has TRBV27 and TRBJ1-2; no definite D call. This CDR3 contains 16 residues. V dropped 3 bases and J dropped 3 bases, with 17 bases sitting between them. CDR1 and CDR2 (germline): MNHEY, SMNVEV (reference sequence). The CDR3 loop is CASSFRYLADHYGYTF. The CDR3 bases are TGTGCCAGCAGTTTTCGGTACTTGGCAGACCACTATGGCTACACCTTC.

This clone was picked up one time. This chain links TRBV11-3 with TRBJ2-3; no clear D. Germline V gives CDR1 SGHNT, CDR2 YENEEA. CDR3 length: 13 amino acids. Deletions cut 2 bases from V and 2 bases from J, with 5 bases between. CDR3 nucleotide sequence: TGTGCCAGCAGCTTATTTCCCACAGATACGCAGTATTTT. Residues: CASSLFPTDTQYF.

The chain links TRBV5-6 to TRBJ2-5, with D maybe TRBD1 (6 bases). V was cut by 0 bases and J by 4 bases, with 10 bases left in between. Germline assignment: CDR1 SGHDT and CDR2 YYEEEE. The CDR3 loop spans 14 amino acids. The CDR3 spells CASSLAGVGETQYF. The CDR3 DNA reads as TGTGCCAGCAGCTTGGCAGGGGTGGGAGAGACCCAGTACTTC. Looking up the rest from reference TRBV5-6 and TRBJ2-5 gives the full variable domain: DAGVTQSPTHLIKTRGQQVTLRCSPKSGHDTVSWYQQALGQGPQFIFQYYEEEERQRGNFPDRFSGHQFPNYSSELNVNALLLGDSALYLCASSLAGVGETQYFGPGTRLLVL.

This chain uses TRBV7-9 with TRBJ2-3; TRBD1 matches 7 bases. Germline CDR1 SEHNR, CDR2 FQNEAQ (reference sequence). The CDR3 spans 16 residues. Losses at the gene ends were 4 bases for V and 2 bases for J; bases not matched to a gene: 9. The CDR3 DNA follows: TGTGCCAGCAGCTCCCTTTGGACAGGAGCCACAGATACGCAGTATTTT. As protein: CASSSLWTGATDTQYF.

The chain joins TRBV24-1 to TRBJ2-1; no definite D call. This CDR3 spans 11 amino acids. Germline values: CDR1 KGHDR, CDR2 SFDVKD. Trimming stripped 4 bases from V and 5 bases from J, with 2 bases between. CDR3 protein: CATSDHNEQFF. As DNA, the CDR3 is TGTGCCACCAGTGACCACAATGAGCAGTTCTTC.

The rearrangement joins TRBV9 to TRBJ2-1; TRBD2 matches 12 bases. The junction had 5 bases not matched to a gene; V was cut back by 9 bases and J by 7 bases. CDR1 SGDLS and CDR2 YYNGEE come from the germline V gene. CDR3 length: 13 residues. CDR3 sequence: CATSSGGGNEQFF. CDR3 bases: TGTGCCACCTCTAGCGGGGGGGGGAATGAGCAGTTCTTC.

This clone was seen only a few times. The chain recombines TRBV12-3 or TRBV12-4 with TRBJ2-6; the D is unclear. Trimming shortened V by 6 bases and J by 4 bases, and 7 bases separated the two germline ends. The length of the CDR3 is 13 residues. CDR3 nucleotide sequence: TGTGCCAGCAGCCCTGTCGGGGCCAACGTCCTGACTTTC. Its translation is CASSPVGANVLTF.

The J gene is TRBJ2-2, the V gene TRBV30; D possibly corresponds to TRBD1 (6 bases). The length of the CDR3 is 13 residues. From germline, CDR1 is GTSNPN and CDR2 SVGIG (reference sequence). The V gene lost 3 bases and the J gene lost 6 bases, with 11 bases spanning the gap. CDR3 in amino acids: CAWSNRESGELFF. CDR3 in DNA: TGTGCCTGGAGCAACAGGGAGTCCGGGGAGCTGTTTTTT.

This chain joins TRBV5-8 and TRBJ1-3, with D unclear. The V gene lost 2 bases and the J gene lost 0 bases, with 9 bases spanning the gap. Germline CDR1 is SGHTS and CDR2 is YDEGEE. The CDR3 spans 15 residues. DNA of the CDR3: TGTGCCAGCAGCTTTGGACTGCACTCTGGAAACACCATATATTTT. Its translation is CASSFGLHSGNTIYF.

The V and J genes are TRBV9 and TRBJ1-3, with D possibly matching TRBD1 (6 bases). V was cut by 4 bases and J by 0 bases, with 14 bases left in between. Germline V gene data show CDR1 as SGDLS and CDR2 as YYNGEE. CDR3 length equals 16 residues. CDR3: CASSSAGTHSGNTIYF. The CDR3 DNA follows: TGTGCCAGCAGCTCAGCCGGGACACACTCTGGAAACACCATATATTTT.

CDR3 in amino acids: CASSQGAGSTDTQYF. In DNA, the CDR3 is TGTGCCAGCAGCCAGGGGGCTGGCAGCACAGATACGCAGTATTTT. This chain connects TRBV3-1 (or the pseudogene TRBV3-2) to TRBJ2-3; D might be TRBD1 (6 bases). V was trimmed by 3 bases and J by 0 bases, leaving 10 bases between them. Germline CDR1 and CDR2: LGHDT and YNNKEL (reference sequence). This CDR3 is 15 amino acids long.

V is TRBV7-9 and J is TRBJ1-5; no clear D. Deletions cut 1 base from V and 2 bases from J, with 9 bases between. This CDR3 spans 15 amino acids. CDR1 and CDR2 (germline): SEHNR, FQNEAQ (reference sequence). CDR3 region: CASSLVGGGNQPQHF. Written as DNA, the CDR3 is TGTGCCAGCAGCTTAGTCGGTGGGGGCAATCAGCCCCAGCATTTT.

The J gene is TRBJ2-7, the V gene TRBV5-1; 7 bases agree with TRBD2. Trimming cost V 1 base and J 1 base; bases outside gene matches: 11. The CDR3 consists of 17 residues. Germline V CDR1 and CDR2: SGHRS, YFSETQ. CDR3 residues: CASSLTQSGVPSYEQYF. CDR3 bases: TGCGCCAGCAGCTTGACCCAGAGCGGGGTCCCTTCCTACGAGCAGTACTTC.

The V and J genes are TRBV27 and TRBJ2-4; D gene ambiguous. The V end was cut by 0 bases, the J end by 9 bases, with 15 bases between. The CDR3 totals 15 residues. Germline V lookup: CDR1 MNHEY, CDR2 SMNVEV (reference sequence). The CDR3 DNA follows: TGTGCCAGCAGTTTATCCCCGGCACTTTTGGGCATTCAGTACTTC. This encodes CASSLSPALLGIQYF.

The gene calls are TRBV11-3 and TRBJ2-3; 7 nucleotides match TRBD2. The CDR3 spans 17 residues. V shed 5 bases and J 1 base; nucleotides not matched to a gene: 12. Germline V gives CDR1 SGHNT, CDR2 YENEEA. The CDR3 loop is CASSLGGSGDRTDTQYF. CDR3 nucleotide sequence: TGTGCCAGCAGCCTCGGGGGGAGCGGGGACCGCACAGATACGCAGTATTTT.

This clone was counted only a few times. V usage is TRBV7-8 and J usage is TRBJ1-6; D perhaps matches TRBD1 (6 bases). Trimming removed 6 bases at V and 0 bases at J, with 9 bases between. This CDR3 region has 15 residues. Germline CDR1 is SGHVS and CDR2 is FQNEAQ. Written as DNA, the CDR3 is TGTGCCAGCAGAGGGGGGGCCTCCTATAATTCACCCCTCCACTTT. The encoded protein is CASRGGASYNSPLHF. Combining the CDR3 with reference TRBV7-8 and TRBJ1-6 gives the whole variable domain GAGVSQSPRYKVAKRGQDVALRCDPISGHVSLFWYQQALGQGPEFLTYFQNEAQLDKSGLPSDRFFAERPEGSVSTLKIQRTQQEDSAVYLCASRGGASYNSPLHFGNGTRLTVT.

The chain uses TRBV14 and TRBJ1-1, with D perhaps matching TRBD1 (5 bases). Germline V gives CDR1 SGHDN, CDR2 FVKESK. Trimming took off 0 bases at V and 4 bases at J, with 15 bases between the two ends. The CDR3 totals 16 residues. Written as DNA, the CDR3 is TGTGCCAGCAGCCAAGATTTGAACAGGAGGGGCACTGAAGCTTTCTTT. The encoded protein is CASSQDLNRRGTEAFF.

This chain connects TRBV6-6 to TRBJ2-7, with TRBD1 as a possible D gene (6 bases). Germline CDR1 reads MNHNY; CDR2 reads SVGAGI (reference sequence). CDR3 length: 13 residues. V lost 7 bases and J lost 1, with 11 bases in between. The CDR3 protein is CASTYRDSYEQYF. Here the CDR3 DNA reads TGTGCCAGCACCTACAGGGATTCCTACGAGCAGTACTTC.

This chain joins TRBV5-4 and TRBJ2-2; D may be TRBD2 (5 bases). This CDR3 is built from 16 residues. The V end was cut by 4 bases, the J end by 3 bases, with 16 bases between. Germline assignment: CDR1 SGHNT and CDR2 YYREEE (reference sequence). The CDR3 is CASSSRGGRYTGELFF. For the CDR3, the DNA is TGTGCCAGCAGCAGTCGGGGTGGGCGGTACACCGGGGAGCTGTTTTTT.

V is TRBV7-9 and J is TRBJ2-3, with 10 bases fitting TRBD1. The CDR3 length is 15 residues. The junction had 8 bases not matched to a gene; V was cut back by 2 bases and J by 9 bases. Germline lookup yields CDR1 SEHNR and CDR2 FQNEAQ (reference sequence). CDR3 DNA sequence: TGTGCCAGCAGCTTATCGGGACAGGGGTTTTCGACGCAGTATTTT. Protein product: CASSLSGQGFSTQYF. Complete variable domain (other parts from reference TRBV7-9 and TRBJ2-3): DTGVSQNPRHKITKRGQNVTFRCDPISEHNRLYWYRQTLGQGPEFLTYFQNEAQLEKSRLLSDRFSAERPKGSFSTLEIQRTEQGDSAMYLCASSLSGQGFSTQYFGPGTRLTVL.

This chain links TRBV6-1 with TRBJ2-3; D is perhaps TRBD2 (5 bases). V shed 2 bases and J shed 1 base, with 13 bases lying between them. The germline V gene encodes CDR1 MNHNS and CDR2 SASEGT. This CDR3 contains 16 residues. CDR3 DNA sequence: TGTGCCAGCAGTGAATACCTTGGGCGGGGCACAGATACGCAGTATTTT. Encoded protein: CASSEYLGRGTDTQYF.

V usage is TRBV2 and J usage is TRBJ2-7; 8 bases are shared with TRBD1. Losses at the gene ends were 6 bases for V and 7 bases for J; bases not matched to a gene: 11. CDR3 length: 14 amino acids. Germline V CDR1 and CDR2: SNHLY, FYNNEI. The CDR3 is CASRMDRVGGEQYV. The CDR3 DNA follows: TGTGCCAGCAGGATGGACAGGGTGGGCGGGGAGCAGTACGTC.

V usage is TRBV6-1 and J usage is TRBJ1-2, with a weak D call TRBD1 (5 bases). From germline, CDR1 is MNHNS and CDR2 SASEGT. V lost 10 bases, J lost 10 bases, and 16 bases lay in between. This CDR3 is built from 11 residues. This CDR3 reads CAIDSAGYYTF. As DNA, the CDR3 is TGTGCCATCGACAGCGCTGGGTACTACACCTTC.

V gene TRBV24-1 combines with J gene TRBJ2-5; TRBD1 matches at 8 bases. CDR3 length: 19 amino acids. In germline, CDR1 is KGHDR, CDR2 SFDVKD. Trimming cost V 1 base and J 5 bases; bases outside gene matches: 17. The CDR3 is CATSDFVRTGSSLRETQYF. In nucleotides, the CDR3 is TGTGCCACCAGTGATTTCGTTAGGACAGGGAGTAGCTTGAGGGAGACCCAGTACTTC.

This clone was seen more than once but under ten times. CDR3 in amino acids: CASSQTGARTDTQYF. The CDR3 DNA reads TGTGCCAGCAGCCAGACAGGGGCCCGCACAGATACGCAGTATTTT. The chain has TRBV7-9 and TRBJ2-3; 8 bases are shared with TRBD1. Trimming at V came to 5 bases and at J to 1 base, leaving 5 bases not matched to a gene. Germline CDR1 is SEHNR and CDR2 is FQNEAQ (reference sequence). CDR3 size: 15 residues.

This clone was recorded only once. The chain uses TRBV10-1 and TRBJ2-4; 9 bases line up with TRBD1. Losses at the gene ends were 2 bases for V and 0 bases for J; bases not matched to a gene: 17. Germline assignment: CDR1 WNHNN and CDR2 SYGVQD (reference sequence). The CDR3 is 21 amino acids. The CDR3 loop reads CASSERDREYLKGVAKNIQYF. DNA for the CDR3: TGCGCCAGCAGTGAGCGGGACAGGGAGTATTTGAAGGGTGTAGCCAAAAACATTCAGTACTTC.

This chain joins TRBV5-4 and TRBJ1-2; D call uncertain. The CDR3 spans 13 residues. Per germline, CDR1 SGHNT and CDR2 YYREEE (reference sequence). V lost 0 bases, J lost 7 bases, and 10 bases lay in between. CDR3 in DNA: TGTGCCAGCAGCTTGGACGCCTTAGGTGGCTACACCTTC. Protein: CASSLDALGGYTF.

The V call is TRBV11-1, the J call TRBJ2-5, with no clear D. This CDR3 region has 12 residues. Germline loops: CDR1 SGHAT, CDR2 FQDESV (reference sequence). Trimming cost V 1 base and J 5 bases, with 5 bases left between them. Here the CDR3 reads CASSLDWETQYF. The CDR3 region has the DNA TGTGCCAGCAGCTTAGACTGGGAGACCCAGTACTTC. Based on the CDR3 plus reference TRBV11-1 and TRBJ2-5, the full variable domain is EAEVAQSPRYKITEKSQAVAFWCDPISGHATLYWYRQILGQGPELLVQFQDESVVDDSQLPKDRFSAERLKGVDSTLKIQPAELGDSAMYLCASSLDWETQYFGPGTRLLVL.